The present entry profiles one TCR beta chain with its context. The antigen is not known. Every one of the donors was a healthy Caucasian. TCRdb analysed the 5' RACE reads with MiXCR anew, one entry per CDR3 protein. The sample lists hundreds of thousands of distinct CDR3 sequences, around 8.8% seen once, with over 2% in the top ten. The data stem from a study of identical twins. General observations from the study: Twin pairs had excess sharing that was weaker in beta out-of-frame sequences. Out-of-frame alpha sequences common to twins exhibited an excess of low generation probability. Out-of-frame TCR alpha sharing observed in monozygotic twins exceeded model estimates.

This sample was also put to use in a study of yellow fever vaccine responses in identical twins.

Material for sequencing was memory (CD45RO+) T cells sorted from blood. The TCR comes from a woman aged 18-29 years in good health.

The CDR3 DNA follows: TGTGCCAGCAGACCTCCGACACCCCAGCAAGAGACCCAGTACTTC. It codes for CASRPPTPQQETQYF. The chain joins TRBV28 to TRBJ2-5; D is unresolved. V dropped 6 bases and J dropped 2 bases, with 16 bases sitting between them. The CDR3 contains 15 residues. The germline V gene has CDR1 MDHEN and CDR2 SYDVKM.